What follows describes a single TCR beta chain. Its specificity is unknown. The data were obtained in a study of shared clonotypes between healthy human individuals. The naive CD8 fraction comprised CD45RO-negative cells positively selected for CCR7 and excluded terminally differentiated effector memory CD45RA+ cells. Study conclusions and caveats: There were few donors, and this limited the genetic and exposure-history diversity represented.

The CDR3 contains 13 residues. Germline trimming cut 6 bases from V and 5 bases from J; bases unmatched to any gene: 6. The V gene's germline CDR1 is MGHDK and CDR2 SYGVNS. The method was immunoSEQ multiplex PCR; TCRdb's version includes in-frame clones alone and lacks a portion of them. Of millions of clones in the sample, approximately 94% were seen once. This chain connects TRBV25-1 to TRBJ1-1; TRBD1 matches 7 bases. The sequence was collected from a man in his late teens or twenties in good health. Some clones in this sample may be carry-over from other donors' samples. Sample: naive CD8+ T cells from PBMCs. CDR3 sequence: CASRTGRGTEAFF. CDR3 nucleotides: TGTGCCAGCAGGACAGGGCGCGGGACTGAAGCTTTCTTT. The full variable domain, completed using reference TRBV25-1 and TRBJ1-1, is EADIYQTPRYLVIGTGKKITLECSQTMGHDKMYWYQQDPGMELHLIHYSYGVNSTEKGDLSSESTVSRIRTEHFPLTLESARPSHTSQYLCASRTGRGTEAFFGQGTRLTVV.